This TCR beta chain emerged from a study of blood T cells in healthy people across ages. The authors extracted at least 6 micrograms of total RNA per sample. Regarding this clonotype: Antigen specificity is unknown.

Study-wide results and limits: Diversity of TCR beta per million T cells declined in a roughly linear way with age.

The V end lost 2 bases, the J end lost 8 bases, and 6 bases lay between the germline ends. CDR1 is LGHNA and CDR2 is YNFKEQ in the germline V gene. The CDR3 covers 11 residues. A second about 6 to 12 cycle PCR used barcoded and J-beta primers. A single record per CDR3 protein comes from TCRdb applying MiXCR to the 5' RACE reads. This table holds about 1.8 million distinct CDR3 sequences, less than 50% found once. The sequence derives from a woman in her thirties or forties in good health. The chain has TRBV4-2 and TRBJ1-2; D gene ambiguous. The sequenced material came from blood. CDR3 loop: CASSQHEGYTF. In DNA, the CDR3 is TGTGCCAGCAGCCAACACGAGGGCTACACCTTC.